Following are 6 T cell receptor beta chains from one sample sequenced in a study of OX40 agonist ivuxolimab in advanced cancers. Assay used: immunoSEQ multiplex PCR; TCRdb lists only in-frame clones, some missing. Counted here are tens of thousands of clones, 88% occurring once; the ten biggest clones make up about 1%. The sequenced sample was CD4+ or CD8+ T cells sorted from blood, obtained in a trial of the OX40 agonist ivuxolimab. All receptors come from an adult with an advanced solid tumor such as melanoma, head and neck, liver or kidney cancer.

The V call is TRBV7-9, the J call TRBJ2-2; D gene ambiguous. Trimming took 3 bases from V and 1 from J, leaving 12 bases between them. This CDR3 comprises 16 residues. Germline V gene sequence: CDR1 SEHNR, CDR2 FQNEAQ (reference sequence). The CDR3 protein is CASSFQVAMNTGELFF. CDR3 nucleotides: TGTGCCAGCAGCTTCCAGGTTGCAATGAACACCGGGGAGCTGTTTTTT.

The chain has TRBV18 and TRBJ2-7; 9 nucleotides line up with TRBD2. This CDR3 spans 16 amino acids. CDR1 KGHSH and CDR2 LQKENI come from the germline V gene. After removal of 2 bases from V and 3 bases from J, the junction contained 8 bases not matched to a gene. As DNA, the CDR3 is TGTGCCAGCTCACCAAACTCGCCTAGCGGGGTCTACGAGCAGTACTTC. This encodes CASSPNSPSGVYEQYF.

CDR3 sequence (DNA): TGTGCCAGCAGTTGGGAGGGGACAGGGGCCTACGAGCAGTACTTC. Its translation: CASSWEGTGAYEQYF. V is TRBV6-1 and J is TRBJ2-7; 10 nucleotides align to TRBD1. This CDR3 is built from 15 residues. Trimming cost V 5 bases and J 2 bases; bases outside gene matches: 6. The germline V gene has CDR1 MNHNS and CDR2 SASEGT.

The chain couples TRBV21-1 to TRBJ2-1; TRBD2, the D gene given by the table, was not confirmed from the DNA. TRBV21-1 is described as a pseudogene. The CDR3 has 15 amino acids. The CDR3 reads CASNISAGVYNEQFF. The CDR3 DNA is TGTGCCAGCAACATAAGTGCGGGAGTATACAATGAGCAGTTCTTC.

The chain joins TRBV6-5 to TRBJ2-7; TRBD2 agrees at 12 bases. The CDR3 contains 14 residues. Unmatched junction bases numbered 6, after V lost 7 bases and J lost 5 bases. Germline V gene data show CDR1 as MNHEY and CDR2 as SVGAGI. The CDR3 here is CASTHRTSGDEQYF. The CDR3 coding sequence is TGTGCCAGCACCCACCGGACTAGCGGGGACGAGCAGTACTTC.

The V and J genes are TRBV5-1 and TRBJ2-7; no clear D gene. The CDR3 spans 14 residues. From germline, CDR1 is SGHRS and CDR2 YFSETQ. V was cut by 1 base and J by 0 bases, with 8 bases left in between. The CDR3 DNA reads as TGCGCCAGCAGCTTGAGCGCGGCCTCCTACGAGCAGTACTTC. It yields the protein CASSLSAASYEQYF.